This T cell receptor beta chain was identified in a study of blood T cells in healthy people across ages. Study-wide results and caveats: Long-lived donors had more naive CD4+ cells and higher diversity than aged donors.

This clonotype was detected once. No antigen is known for it. Germline CDR1 reads SGHVS; CDR2 reads FQNEAQ. This CDR3 comprises 16 residues. V shed 6 bases and J 2 bases; nucleotides not matched to a gene: 10. Combining a sample-barcoded 5' primer with a J-beta primer mix, a second PCR ran for about 7 to 11 cycles. TCRdb re-called the 5' RACE reads through MiXCR, storing one row per CDR3 protein. Of 450,000 to 650,000 distinct CDR3 sequences detected, more than 20% appear once; the ten largest clones hold 8.7%. This sample was also put to use in a study of T cells of mothers and their children.

What was sequenced was blood. This chain connects TRBV7-8 to TRBJ2-4; TRBD1 matches 7 bases. The receptor was isolated from a boy younger than 18 in good health. The CDR3 region has the DNA TGTGCCAGCAGTCCCGGGGTGACAGGGTCCAAAAACATTCAGTACTTC. Amino acids: CASSPGVTGSKNIQYF.